This TCR beta chain was captured by sequencing in a study of cytomegalovirus exposure and HLA in healthy donors. V lost 0 bases to trimming and J lost 1 base; unmatched junction nucleotides: 6. The CDR3 is made up of 17 amino acids. Germline assignment: CDR1 SGDLS and CDR2 YYNGEE. Primers: 60 Vbeta forward and 13 Jbeta reverse. Repertoires were generated with immunoSEQ multiplex PCR, while TCRdb's copy carries only in-frame clones and drops some. The sample consists of 150,000 to 200,000 clones, about three quarters of them appearing once. Turning to this clone: Antigen: not known.

Study observations and caveats: Usually a TCR sequence was rare, but some public TCRs were found in many donors. Immune exposure information available was restricted to CMV serostatus. In vitro data verified three CMV-associated chains as specific for CMV antigens. A list of approximately 160 TCR beta chains associated with cytomegalovirus was given.

Sequenced material: PBMCs. This clonotype was sampled from a man aged 45-65 years in good health and CMV-seropositive. This chain uses TRBV9 with TRBJ2-5; 10 nucleotides agree with TRBD2. The DNA of the CDR3 is TGTGCCAGCAGCGTAGGCGGTCTAGCGGGAGCCCAAGAGACCCAGTACTTC. It codes for CASSVGGLAGAQETQYF.